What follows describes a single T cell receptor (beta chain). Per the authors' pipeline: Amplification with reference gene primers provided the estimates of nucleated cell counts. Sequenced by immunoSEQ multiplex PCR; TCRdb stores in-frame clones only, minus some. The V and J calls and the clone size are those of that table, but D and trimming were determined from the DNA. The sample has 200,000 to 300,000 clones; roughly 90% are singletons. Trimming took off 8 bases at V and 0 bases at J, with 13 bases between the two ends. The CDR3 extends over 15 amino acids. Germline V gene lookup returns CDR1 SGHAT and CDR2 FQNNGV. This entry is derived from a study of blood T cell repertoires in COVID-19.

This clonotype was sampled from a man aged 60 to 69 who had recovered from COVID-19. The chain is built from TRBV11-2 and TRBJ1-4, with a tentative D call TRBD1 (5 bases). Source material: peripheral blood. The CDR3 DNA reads TGTGCCAGCCAGGTGGGGGGGACAACTAATGAAAAACTGTTTTTT. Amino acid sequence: CASQVGGTTNEKLFF.